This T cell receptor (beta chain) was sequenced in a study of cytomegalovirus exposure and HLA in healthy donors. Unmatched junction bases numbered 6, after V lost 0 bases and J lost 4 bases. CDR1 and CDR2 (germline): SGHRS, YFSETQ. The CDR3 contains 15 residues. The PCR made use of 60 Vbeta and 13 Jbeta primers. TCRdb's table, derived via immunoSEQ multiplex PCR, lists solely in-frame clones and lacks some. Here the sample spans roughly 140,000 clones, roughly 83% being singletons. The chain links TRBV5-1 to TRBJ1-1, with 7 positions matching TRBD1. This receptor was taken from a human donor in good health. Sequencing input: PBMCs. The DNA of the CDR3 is TGCGCCAGCAGCTTGGAAACAGGGGCGGGCACTGAAGCTTTCTTT. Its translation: CASSLETGAGTEAFF.